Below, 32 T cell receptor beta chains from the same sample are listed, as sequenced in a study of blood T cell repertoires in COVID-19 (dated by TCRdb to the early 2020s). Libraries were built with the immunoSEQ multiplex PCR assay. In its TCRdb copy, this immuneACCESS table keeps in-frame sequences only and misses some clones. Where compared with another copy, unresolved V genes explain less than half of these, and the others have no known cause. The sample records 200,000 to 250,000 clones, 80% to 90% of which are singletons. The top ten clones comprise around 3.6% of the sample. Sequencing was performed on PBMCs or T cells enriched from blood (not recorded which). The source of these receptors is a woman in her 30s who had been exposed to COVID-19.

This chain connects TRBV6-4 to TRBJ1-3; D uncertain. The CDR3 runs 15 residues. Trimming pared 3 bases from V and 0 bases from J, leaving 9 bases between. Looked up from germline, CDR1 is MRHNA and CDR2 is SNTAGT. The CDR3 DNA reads TGTGCCAGCAGTGATATGAGGGTCTCTGGAAACACCATATATTTT. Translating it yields CASSDMRVSGNTIYF.

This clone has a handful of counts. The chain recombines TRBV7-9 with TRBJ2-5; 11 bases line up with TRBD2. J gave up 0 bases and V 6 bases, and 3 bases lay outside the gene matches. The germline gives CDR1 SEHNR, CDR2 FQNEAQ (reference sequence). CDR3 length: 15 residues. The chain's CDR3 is CASRKGLADQETQYF. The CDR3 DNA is TGTGCCAGCAGAAAGGGACTAGCGGACCAAGAGACCCAGTACTTC. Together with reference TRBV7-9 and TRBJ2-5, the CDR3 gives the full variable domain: DTGVSQNPRHKITKRGQNVTFRCDPISEHNRLYWYRQTLGQGPEFLTYFQNEAQLEKSRLLSDRFSAERPKGSFSTLEIQRTEQGDSAMYLCASRKGLADQETQYFGPGTRLLVL.

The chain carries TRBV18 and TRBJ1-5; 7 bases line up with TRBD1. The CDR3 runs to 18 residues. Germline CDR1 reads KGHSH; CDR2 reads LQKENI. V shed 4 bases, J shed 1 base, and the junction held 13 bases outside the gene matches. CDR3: CASSQSGGQSLSNQPQHF. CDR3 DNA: TGTGCCAGCTCACAAAGCGGGGGACAGAGCTTAAGCAATCAGCCCCAGCATTTT.

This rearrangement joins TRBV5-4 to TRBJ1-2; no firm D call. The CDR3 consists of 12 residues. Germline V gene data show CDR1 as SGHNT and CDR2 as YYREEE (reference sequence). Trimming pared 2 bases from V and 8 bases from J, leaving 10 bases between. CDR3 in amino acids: CASSLPQSGYTF. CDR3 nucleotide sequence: TGTGCCAGCAGCTTACCCCAGTCCGGCTACACCTTC.

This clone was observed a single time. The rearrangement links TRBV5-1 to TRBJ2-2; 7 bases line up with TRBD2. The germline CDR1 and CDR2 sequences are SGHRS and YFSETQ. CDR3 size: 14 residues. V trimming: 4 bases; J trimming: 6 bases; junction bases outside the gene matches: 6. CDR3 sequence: CASSVLTSPGELFF. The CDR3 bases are TGCGCCAGCAGCGTATTGACTAGCCCCGGGGAGCTGTTTTTT.

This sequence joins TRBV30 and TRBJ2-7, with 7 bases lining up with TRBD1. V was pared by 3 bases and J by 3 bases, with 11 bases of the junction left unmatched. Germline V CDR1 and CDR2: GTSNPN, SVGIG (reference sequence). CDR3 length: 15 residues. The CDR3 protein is CAWSENRGGVYEQYF. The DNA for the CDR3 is TGTGCCTGGAGCGAGAACAGGGGTGGAGTCTACGAGCAGTACTTC.

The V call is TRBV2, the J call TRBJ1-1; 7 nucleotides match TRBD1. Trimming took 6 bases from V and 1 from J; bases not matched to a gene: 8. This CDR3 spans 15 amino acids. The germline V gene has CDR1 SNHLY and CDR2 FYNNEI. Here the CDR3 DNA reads TGTGCCAGCAGACCTTTCGACAGGGCGAACACTGAAGCTTTCTTT. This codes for CASRPFDRANTEAFF.

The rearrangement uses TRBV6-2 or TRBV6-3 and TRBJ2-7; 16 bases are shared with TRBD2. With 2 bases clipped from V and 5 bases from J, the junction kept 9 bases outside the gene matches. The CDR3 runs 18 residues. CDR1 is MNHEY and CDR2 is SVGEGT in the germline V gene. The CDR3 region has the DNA TGTGCCAGCAGTTACCCTGCGGGACTAGCGGGGGGGGGCCACGAGCAGTACTTC. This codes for CASSYPAGLAGGGHEQYF.

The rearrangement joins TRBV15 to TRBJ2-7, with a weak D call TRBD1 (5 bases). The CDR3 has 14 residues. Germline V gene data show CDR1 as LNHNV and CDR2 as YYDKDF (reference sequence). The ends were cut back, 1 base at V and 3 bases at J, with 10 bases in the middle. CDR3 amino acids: CATSRVRGIYEQYF. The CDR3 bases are TGTGCCACCAGCAGAGTTAGGGGAATCTACGAGCAGTACTTC.

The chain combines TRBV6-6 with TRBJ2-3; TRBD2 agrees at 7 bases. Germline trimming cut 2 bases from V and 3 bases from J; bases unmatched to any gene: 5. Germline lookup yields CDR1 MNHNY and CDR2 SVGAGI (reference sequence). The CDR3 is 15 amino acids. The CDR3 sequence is CASSYEGGPTDTQYF. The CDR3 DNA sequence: TGTGCCAGCAGTTACGAGGGAGGGCCTACAGATACGCAGTATTTT.

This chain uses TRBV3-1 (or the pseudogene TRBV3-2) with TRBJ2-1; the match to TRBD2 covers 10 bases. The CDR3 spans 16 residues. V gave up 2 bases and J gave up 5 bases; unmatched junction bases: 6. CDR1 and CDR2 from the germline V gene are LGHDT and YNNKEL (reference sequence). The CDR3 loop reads CASSQFTSGDHNEQFF. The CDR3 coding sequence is TGTGCCAGCAGCCAATTTACTAGCGGGGACCACAATGAGCAGTTCTTC.

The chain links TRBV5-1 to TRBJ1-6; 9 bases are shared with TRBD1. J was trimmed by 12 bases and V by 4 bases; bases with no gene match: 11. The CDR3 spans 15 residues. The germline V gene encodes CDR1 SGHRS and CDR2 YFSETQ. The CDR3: CASSRGGQGREPLHF. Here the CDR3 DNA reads TGCGCCAGCAGCCGTGGGGGACAGGGACGTGAACCCCTCCACTTT.

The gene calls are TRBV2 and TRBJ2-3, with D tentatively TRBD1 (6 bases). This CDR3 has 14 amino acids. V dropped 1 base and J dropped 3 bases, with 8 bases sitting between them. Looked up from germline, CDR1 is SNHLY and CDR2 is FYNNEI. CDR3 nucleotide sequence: TGTGCCAGCAGTGAAGGGGGGCTTACAGATACGCAGTATTTT. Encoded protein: CASSEGGLTDTQYF.

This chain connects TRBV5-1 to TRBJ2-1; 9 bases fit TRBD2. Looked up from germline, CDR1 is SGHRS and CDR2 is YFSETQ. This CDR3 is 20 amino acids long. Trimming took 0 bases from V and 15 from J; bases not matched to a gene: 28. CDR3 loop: CASSLGFSGSSYDRFMRAFF. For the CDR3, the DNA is TGCGCCAGCAGCTTGGGGTTTAGCGGGAGCAGTTACGATCGCTTCATGAGGGCGTTCTTC.

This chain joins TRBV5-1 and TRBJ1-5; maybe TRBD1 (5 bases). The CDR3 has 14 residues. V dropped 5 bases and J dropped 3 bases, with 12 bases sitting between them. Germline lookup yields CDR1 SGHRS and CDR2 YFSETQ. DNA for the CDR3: TGCGCCAGCAGTCTAGGGGCTGACAATCAGCCCCAGCATTTT. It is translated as CASSLGADNQPQHF.

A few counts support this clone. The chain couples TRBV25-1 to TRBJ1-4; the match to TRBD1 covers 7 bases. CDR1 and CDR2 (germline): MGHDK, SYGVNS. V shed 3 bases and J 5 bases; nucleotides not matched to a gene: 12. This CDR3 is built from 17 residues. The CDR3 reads CASSDAAGGENNEKLFF. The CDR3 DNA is TGTGCCAGCAGTGATGCAGCAGGGGGAGAAAACAATGAAAAACTGTTTTTT.

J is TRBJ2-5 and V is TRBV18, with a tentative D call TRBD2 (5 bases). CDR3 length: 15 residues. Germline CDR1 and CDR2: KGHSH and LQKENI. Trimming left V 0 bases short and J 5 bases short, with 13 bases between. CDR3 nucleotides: TGTGCCAGCTCACCACCTGCGCGGGTTGGGGAGACCCAGTACTTC. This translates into CASSPPARVGETQYF.

The CDR3 loop reads CASIPRGGSLHEQFF. The DNA for the CDR3 is TGTGCCAGTATCCCTCGGGGCGGGAGTCTACATGAGCAGTTCTTC. V is TRBV19 and J is TRBJ2-1, with TRBD2 identical over 7 bases. Germline V gives CDR1 LNHDA, CDR2 SQIVND (reference sequence). The CDR3 extends over 15 amino acids. After removal of 7 bases from V and 8 bases from J, the junction contained 14 bases not matched to a gene.

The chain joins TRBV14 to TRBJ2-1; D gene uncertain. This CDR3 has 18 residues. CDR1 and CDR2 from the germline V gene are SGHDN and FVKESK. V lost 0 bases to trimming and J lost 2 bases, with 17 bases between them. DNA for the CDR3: TGTGCCAGCAGCCAAGATTCGAAACTACTCCTGACCTACAATGAGCAGTTCTTC. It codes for CASSQDSKLLLTYNEQFF. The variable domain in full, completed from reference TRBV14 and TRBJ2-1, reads EAGVTQFPSHSVIEKGQTVTLRCDPISGHDNLYWYRRVMGKEIKFLLHFVKESKQDESGMPNNRFLAERTGGTYSTLKVQPAELEDSGVYFCASSQDSKLLLTYNEQFFGPGTRLTVL.

The CDR3 reads CASRRTAMGYGYTF. Here the CDR3 DNA reads TGTGCCAGCAGGAGGACAGCTATGGGCTATGGCTACACCTTC. The V gene is TRBV28, the J gene TRBJ1-2; TRBD1 is a possible D gene (6 bases). The germline V gene encodes CDR1 MDHEN and CDR2 SYDVKM. The CDR3 is 14 amino acids. Between the trimmed V and J ends, which lost 6 bases and 4 bases, there was a span of 15 bases.

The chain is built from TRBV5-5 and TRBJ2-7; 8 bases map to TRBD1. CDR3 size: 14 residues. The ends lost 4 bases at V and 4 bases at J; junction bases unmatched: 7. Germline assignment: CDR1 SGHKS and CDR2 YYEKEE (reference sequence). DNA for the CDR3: TGTGCCAGCAGCACTGGACAGGGAACTTACGAGCAGTACTTC. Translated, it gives CASSTGQGTYEQYF.

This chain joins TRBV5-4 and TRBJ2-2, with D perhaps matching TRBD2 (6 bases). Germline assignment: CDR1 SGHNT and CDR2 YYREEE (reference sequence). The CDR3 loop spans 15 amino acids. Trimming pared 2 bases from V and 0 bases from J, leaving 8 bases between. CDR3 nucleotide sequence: TGTGCCAGCAGCTTCGGGACTCCGAACACCGGGGAGCTGTTTTTT. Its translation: CASSFGTPNTGELFF.

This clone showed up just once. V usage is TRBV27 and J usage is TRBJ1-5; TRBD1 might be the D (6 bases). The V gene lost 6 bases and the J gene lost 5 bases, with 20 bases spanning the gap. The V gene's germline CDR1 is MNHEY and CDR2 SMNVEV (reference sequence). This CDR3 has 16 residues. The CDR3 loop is CASSSVRGGPYQPQHF. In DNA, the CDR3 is TGTGCCAGCAGCTCCGTCAGGGGAGGGCCCTATCAGCCCCAGCATTTT.

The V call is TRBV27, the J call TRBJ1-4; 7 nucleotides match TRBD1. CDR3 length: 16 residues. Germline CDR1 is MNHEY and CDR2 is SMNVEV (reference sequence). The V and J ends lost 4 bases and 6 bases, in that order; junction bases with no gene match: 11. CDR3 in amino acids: CASSSFSRGEDEKLFF. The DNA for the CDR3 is TGTGCCAGCAGTTCCTTCAGCAGGGGGGAGGATGAAAAACTGTTTTTT.

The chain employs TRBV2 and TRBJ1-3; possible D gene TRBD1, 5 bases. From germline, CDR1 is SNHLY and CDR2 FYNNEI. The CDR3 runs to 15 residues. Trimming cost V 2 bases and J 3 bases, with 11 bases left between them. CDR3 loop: CASSELGGDGNTIYF. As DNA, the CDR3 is TGTGCCAGCAGTGAACTGGGGGGAGATGGAAACACCATATATTTT.

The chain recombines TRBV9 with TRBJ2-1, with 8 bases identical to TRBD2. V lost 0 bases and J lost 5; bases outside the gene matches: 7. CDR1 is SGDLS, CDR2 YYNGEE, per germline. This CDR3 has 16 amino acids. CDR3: CASSVVSAGENNEQFF. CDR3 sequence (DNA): TGTGCCAGCAGCGTAGTGTCAGCGGGAGAAAACAATGAGCAGTTCTTC.

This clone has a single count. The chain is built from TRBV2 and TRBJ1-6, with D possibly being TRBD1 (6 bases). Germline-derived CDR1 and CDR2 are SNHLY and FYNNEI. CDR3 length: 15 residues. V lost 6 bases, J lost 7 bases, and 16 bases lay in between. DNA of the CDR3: TGTGCCAGCAGACTCGGGACAACCAGGAATTCACCCCTCCACTTT. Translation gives CASRLGTTRNSPLHF. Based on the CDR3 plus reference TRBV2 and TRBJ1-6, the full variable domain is EPEVTQTPSHQVTQMGQEVILRCVPISNHLYFYWYRQILGQKVEFLVSFYNNEISEKSEIFDDQFSVERPDGSNFTLKIRSTKLEDSAMYFCASRLGTTRNSPLHFGNGTRLTVT.

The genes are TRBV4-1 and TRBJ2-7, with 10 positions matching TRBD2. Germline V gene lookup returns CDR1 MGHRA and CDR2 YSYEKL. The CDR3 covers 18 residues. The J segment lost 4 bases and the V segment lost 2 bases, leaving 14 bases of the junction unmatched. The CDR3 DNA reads TGCGCCAGCAGCCAATTTCGGGGGACTAGCGAGACCATATACGAGCAGTACTTC. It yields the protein CASSQFRGTSETIYEQYF.

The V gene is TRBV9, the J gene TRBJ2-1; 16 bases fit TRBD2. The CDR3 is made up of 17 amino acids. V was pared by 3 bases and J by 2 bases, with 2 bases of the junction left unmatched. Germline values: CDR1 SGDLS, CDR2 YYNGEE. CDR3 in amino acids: CASSAGLAGGPYNEQFF. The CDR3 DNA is TGTGCCAGCAGCGCGGGACTAGCGGGAGGGCCCTACAATGAGCAGTTCTTC.

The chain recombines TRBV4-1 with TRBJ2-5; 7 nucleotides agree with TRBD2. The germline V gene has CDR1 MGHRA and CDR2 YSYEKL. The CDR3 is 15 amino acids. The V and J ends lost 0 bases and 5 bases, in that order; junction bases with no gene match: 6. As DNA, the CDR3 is TGCGCCAGCAGCCAAGAGGCGGGAGAAGGGGAGACCCAGTACTTC. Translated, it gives CASSQEAGEGETQYF.

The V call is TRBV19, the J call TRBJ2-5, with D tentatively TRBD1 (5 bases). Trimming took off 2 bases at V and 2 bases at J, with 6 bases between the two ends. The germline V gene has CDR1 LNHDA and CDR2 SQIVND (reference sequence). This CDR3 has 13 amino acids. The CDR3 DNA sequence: TGTGCCAGTAGTATAAGGGGACAAGAGACCCAGTACTTC. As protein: CASSIRGQETQYF. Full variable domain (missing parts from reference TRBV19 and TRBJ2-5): DGGITQSPKYLFRKEGQNVTLSCEQNLNHDAMYWYRQDPGQGLRLIYYSQIVNDFQKGDIAEGYSVSREKKESFPLTVTSAQKNPTAFYLCASSIRGQETQYFGPGTRLLVL.

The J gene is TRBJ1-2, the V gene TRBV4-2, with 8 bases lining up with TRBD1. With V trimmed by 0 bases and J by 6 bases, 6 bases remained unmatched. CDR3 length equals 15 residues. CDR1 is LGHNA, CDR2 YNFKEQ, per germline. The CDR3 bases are TGTGCCAGCAGCCAAGATAACAGGGGGAAGGATGGCTACACCTTC. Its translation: CASSQDNRGKDGYTF.